A selection of T cell receptor beta chains follows, all from one sample in a study of CD8+CD57+ T cells in acquired aplastic anemia. MiXCR, applied by TCRdb to the reads, yields one record per CDR3 protein. Of hundreds of thousands of distinct CDR3 sequences listed, about a third were seen once; the top ten hold less than 0.85%. The sample comprised sorted CD4+, CD8+, or CD8+CD57+ T cells (not recorded which) from PBMCs. Source of these receptors: a human donor with aplastic anemia. The CDR3 runs from the conserved cysteine through the conserved F or W. The D gene is left open where the match is weak. Size values are once, few and many counts, or a class for expanded clones, and some rows have none.

TRBJ1-2 | few | TRBV19 | TRBD1 | TGTGCCTGGACCTGGGACAGGGGGCATGGCTACACCTTC | CAWTWDRGHGYTF
TRBJ1-2 | many | TRBV24-1 | . | TGTGCCACCAGTGACTCGTGGGGAGGGGGGAACGGCTACACCTTC | CATSDSWGGGNGYTF
TRBJ1-5 | many | TRBV19 | TRBD1 | TGTGCCAGTAGGGCGACAGGGAGATATCAGCCCCAGCATTTT | CASRATGRYQPQHF
TRBJ1-1 | . | TRBV28 | . | TGTGCCAGCAGCCTTATGTACGGGGAAGCTTTCTTT | CASSLMYGEAFF
TRBJ1-6 | many | TRBV20-1 | . | TGCAGTGCTAGAGGGGGCAGGTCACCCCTCCACTTT | CSARGGRSPLHF
TRBJ2-1 | few | TRBV2 | . | TGTGCCAGCAGTGATGTCGGAAAGGATTCCTACAATGAGCAGTTCTTC | CASSDVGKDSYNEQFF
TRBJ2-7 | few | TRBV24-1 | . | TGTGCCAGCATGGCGGGCTACTACGAGCAGTACTTC | CASMAGYYEQYF
TRBJ2-7 | . | TRBV7-2 | . | TGTGCCAGCAGCTTAGCGGGGGCGCAAGAGCAGTACTTC | CASSLAGAQEQYF
TRBJ1-2 | . | TRBV24-1 | TRBD1 | TGTGCCACCGGGACAGTCTATGGCTACACCTTC | CATGTVYGYTF
TRBJ1-1 | . | TRBV10-3 | TRBD1 | TGTGCCATCACCAAAGTGGGACAGGGGGTCGGGAACACTGAAGCTTTCTTT | CAITKVGQGVGNTEAFF
TRBJ2-7 | many | TRBV2 | . | TGTGCCAGCAGTTGGGAACTGATCGAGCAGTACTTC | CASSWELIEQYF
TRBJ2-1 | . | TRBV29-1 | . | TGCAGCGCCGGCACTAACTCCTACAATGAGCAGTTCTTC | CSAGTNSYNEQFF
TRBJ2-3 | many | TRBV2 | TRBD1 | TGTGCCAGCAGGGACCGGGACAGGAGCACAGATACGCAGTATTTT | CASRDRDRSTDTQYF
TRBJ2-1 | . | TRBV19 | . | TGTGCCTGTCGGGGCAGCAGGCAGTTCTTC | CACRGSRQFF
TRBJ2-5 | many | TRBV24-1 | TRBD2 | TGTGCCACCAGTGGTGGGGCGGGGACTAGCGGACAAGAGACCCAGTACTTC | CATSGGAGTSGQETQYF
TRBJ1-2 | . | TRBV6-2/TRBV6-3 | TRBD1 | TGTGCCAGCAGTTACTCAGGACAGGGGACTCGGTCTGGCTATGGCTACACCTTC | CASSYSGQGTRSGYGYTF
TRBJ2-1 | few | TRBV20-1 | . | TGCAGTGCCCAGCGCACCTACAATGAGCAGTTCTTC | CSAQRTYNEQFF
TRBJ1-3 | . | TRBV6-5 | . | TGTGCCAGCAGTTACTCGACAGGCCTGAGCTCTGGAAACACCATATATTTT | CASSYSTGLSSGNTIYF
TRBJ2-3 | many | TRBV24-1 | . | TGTGCCACCAGTGAATCTCTACCAGATACGCAGTATTTT | CATSESLPDTQYF
TRBJ1-1 | many | TRBV16 | . | TGTGCCAGCAGCCAATCGATAACAGGGAACACTGAAGCTTTCTTT | CASSQSITGNTEAFF
TRBJ1-1 | many | TRBV15 | . | TGTGCCACCAGCAGACAGGGCGAGAAGACTGAAGCTTTCTTT | CATSRQGEKTEAFF
TRBJ1-6 | once | TRBV15 | . | TGTGCCACCAGCAGTGAAGGTGGCAGGGGCGTAGAGTATTCACCCCTCCACTTT | CATSSEGGRGVEYSPLHF
TRBJ1-3 | . | TRBV18 | TRBD1 | TGTGCCAGCTCACCGGGACAGGGCTTCTCTGGAAACACCATATATTTT | CASSPGQGFSGNTIYF
TRBJ1-2 | . | TRBV18 | . | TGTGCCAGCTCACTGGGGGAGGCCTATGGCTACACCTTC | CASSLGEAYGYTF
TRBJ1-2 | . | TRBV10-3 | . | TGTGCCATCACGGAAGGTACCAATTCCTATGGCTACACCTTC | CAITEGTNSYGYTF
TRBJ1-1 | . | TRBV29-1 | . | TGTGCCAGCAGCTCCCCGTTTGTAGGAGGGGGAACTGAAGCTTTCTTT | CASSSPFVGGGTEAFF
TRBJ2-3 | many | TRBV24-1 | TRBD2 | TGTGCCACCAGTGAAAGAAGCGGGGGGGCGGATACGCAGTATTTT | CATSERSGGADTQYF
TRBJ2-2 | . | TRBV5-1 | . | TGCGCCAGCAGCCCGTGGGACGGAGGCACCGGGGAGCTGTTTTTT | CASSPWDGGTGELFF
TRBJ1-2 | many | TRBV9 | . | TGTGCCAGCAGCGTAGATGAAGGGACAGGCTACACCTTC | CASSVDEGTGYTF
TRBJ1-3 | . | TRBV6-5 | . | TGTGCCAGCAGTTACGTTGGGTCCCCTGGAAGCACCATATATTTT | CASSYVGSPGSTIYF
TRBJ2-1 | . | TRBV13 | . | TGTGCCAGCAGCTTACCGATCCCGGGACCCCAGTTCTTC | CASSLPIPGPQFF
TRBJ1-2 | many | TRBV29-1 | TRBD1 | TGCAGCGCTCACGATAGGGGGCTTGGCTATGGCTACACCTTC | CSAHDRGLGYGYTF
TRBJ2-1 | few | TRBV6-5 | TRBD1 | TGTGCCAGCAGTAGGGACAGGGGGGATGAGCAGTTCTTC | CASSRDRGDEQFF
TRBJ2-2 | few | TRBV5-5 | TRBD2 | TGTGCCAGCAGCAGGGGACTACCCCTCACCGGGGAGCTGTTTTTT | CASSRGLPLTGELFF
TRBJ2-5 | many | TRBV20-1 | TRBD2 | TGCAGTGCCGGACTAGTAGAAGAGACCCAGTACTTC | CSAGLVEETQYF
TRBJ2-7 | . | TRBV3-1 | . | TGTGCCAGCAGCTTTTCCGGTAGAGACTCCTACGAGCAGTACTTC | CASSFSGRDSYEQYF
TRBJ1-6 | . | TRBV5-4 | TRBD1 | TGTGCCAGCAGCCTCGCGACAGGGGGCCCCCTCCACTTT | CASSLATGGPLHF
TRBJ2-1 | . | TRBV9 | TRBD2 | TGTGCCAGCAGCGTAGTGCTAGCGGGGGACCAGTACAATGAGCAGTTCTTC | CASSVVLAGDQYNEQFF
TRBJ1-5 | many | TRBV20-1 | TRBD1 | TGCAGTGCTGCTGGACAGGGCGGTCAGCCCCAGCATTTT | CSAAGQGGQPQHF
TRBJ2-7 | . | TRBV11-2 | . | TGTGCCAGCAGCCCTAATAGCGGTAGCACATCTTACGAGCAGTACTTC | CASSPNSGSTSYEQYF
TRBJ1-1 | many | TRBV7-3 | . | TGTGCCAGCAGCTTCCGTGTGAACACTGAAGCTTTCTTT | CASSFRVNTEAFF
TRBJ2-5 | many | TRBV29-1 | . | TGCAGCGTTGACGGGAGCGGAGCTGGGCAAGAGACCCAGTACTTC | CSVDGSGAGQETQYF
TRBJ2-7 | . | TRBV18 | TRBD2 | TGTGCCAGCTCACCTCCGGGACTAGCGGGAGTTACCCACGAGCAGTACTTC | CASSPPGLAGVTHEQYF
TRBJ2-7 | . | TRBV6-5 | TRBD2 | TGTGCCAGCAGTTACCGAATCCGGGGGGGCTACGAGCAGTACTTC | CASSYRIRGGYEQYF
TRBJ2-5 | . | TRBV2 | . | TGTGCCAGCAGTGACGGACGGTTGGAGACCCAGTACTTC | CASSDGRLETQYF
TRBJ1-1 | . | TRBV14 | . | TGTGCCAGCAGCCAAGCGGGGGGCAGGTTGAACACTGAAGCTTTCTTT | CASSQAGGRLNTEAFF
TRBJ1-6 | . | TRBV28 | TRBD1 | TGTGCCAGCAGTCCGTCGGACAGGGAGTATTCACCCCTCCACTTT | CASSPSDREYSPLHF
TRBJ2-7 | . | TRBV2 | . | TGTGCCAGCAGTATCGAACAGGGAGACTACGAGCGGTACTTC | CASSIEQGDYERYF
TRBJ1-1 | . | TRBV6-1 | . | TGTGCCACCCAGGAGGGGACGAACACTGAAGCTTTCTTT | CATQEGTNTEAFF
TRBJ1-1 | . | TRBV30 | . | TGTGCCTGGACCTTCAAACCAAACACTGAAGCTTTCTTT | CAWTFKPNTEAFF
TRBJ2-4 | . | TRBV7-3 | . | TGTGCCAGCAGCTCAGATGGTGGGATAGAGATTCAGTACTTC | CASSSDGGIEIQYF
TRBJ1-1 | few | TRBV11-2 | TRBD1 | TGTGCCAGCAGCTTGTCGGACAGGGGTCGTCAGACTGAAGCTTTCTTT | CASSLSDRGRQTEAFF
TRBJ2-7 | few | TRBV4-2 | . | TGTGCCAGCAGCCAAGATGGGGGGAGCGACGAGCAGTACTTC | CASSQDGGSDEQYF